The clone carrying this T cell receptor (beta chain) was recorded a few times. What it binds is not known. The data were taken from a study of blood T cells in healthy people across ages. After removal of 9 bases from V and 5 bases from J, the junction contained 12 bases not matched to a gene. The CDR3 spans 16 residues. Looked up from germline, CDR1 is MNHEY and CDR2 is SMNVEV (reference sequence). Study-wide results and caveats: TCR beta diversity correlated strongly with naive T cell percentage. It was not known whether donors were CMV positive (a possible confounder of expanded clonotype changes).

Primers used in a second PCR of roughly 6 to 12 cycles were a sample-barcoded 5' primer and a J-beta primer mix. TCRdb fed the 5' RACE reads into MiXCR, producing one record per CDR3 protein. The sample has roughly 1.5 million distinct CDR3 sequences, approximately 43% seen once. The sequenced sample consisted of blood. This receptor was obtained from a woman younger than 30 in good health. The V call is TRBV27, the J call TRBJ2-2; 10 bases line up with TRBD2. The CDR3 loop is CARLRLAGSYTGELFF. CDR3 in DNA: TGTGCCAGGCTACGACTAGCGGGCTCTTATACCGGGGAGCTGTTTTTT.